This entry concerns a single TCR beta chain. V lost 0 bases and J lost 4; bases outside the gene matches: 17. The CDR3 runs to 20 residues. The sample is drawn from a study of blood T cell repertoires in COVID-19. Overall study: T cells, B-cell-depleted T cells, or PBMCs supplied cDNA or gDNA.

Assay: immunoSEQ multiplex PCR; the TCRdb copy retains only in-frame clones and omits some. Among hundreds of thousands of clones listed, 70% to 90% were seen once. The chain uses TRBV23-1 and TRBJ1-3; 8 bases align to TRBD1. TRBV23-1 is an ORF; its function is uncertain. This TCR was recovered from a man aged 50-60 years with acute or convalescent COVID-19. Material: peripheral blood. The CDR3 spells CASSQSFGTGRSEAGNTIYF. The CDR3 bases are TGCGCCAGCAGTCAATCCTTCGGGACAGGACGCTCCGAAGCAGGAAACACCATATATTTT.